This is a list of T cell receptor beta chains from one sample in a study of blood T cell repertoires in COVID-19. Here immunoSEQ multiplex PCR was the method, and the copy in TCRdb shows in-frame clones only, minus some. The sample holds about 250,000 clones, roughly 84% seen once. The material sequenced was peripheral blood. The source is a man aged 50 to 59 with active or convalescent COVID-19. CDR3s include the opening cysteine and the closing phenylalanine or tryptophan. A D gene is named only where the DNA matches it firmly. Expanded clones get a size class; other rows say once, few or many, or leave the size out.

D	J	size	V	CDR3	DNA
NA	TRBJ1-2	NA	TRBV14	CASSQDPNRRGYGYTF	TGTGCCAGCAGCCAAGATCCCAACAGGCGAGGCTATGGCTACACCTTC
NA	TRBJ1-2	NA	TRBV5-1	CASSADRYGYTF	TGCGCCAGCAGCGCGGACAGATATGGCTACACCTTC
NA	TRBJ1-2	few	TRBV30	CAWSVGTTGYTF	TGTGCCTGGAGTGTGGGGACAACTGGCTACACCTTC
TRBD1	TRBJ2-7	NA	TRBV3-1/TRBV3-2	CASSQDMRQGSYEQYF	TGTGCCAGCAGCCAAGATATGAGACAGGGGAGCTACGAGCAGTACTTC
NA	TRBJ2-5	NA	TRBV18	CASSLGKGEETQYF	TGTGCCAGCTCACTCGGTAAAGGGGAAGAGACCCAGTACTTC
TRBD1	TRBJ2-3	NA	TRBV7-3	CASSHLSDRERAGTDTQYF	TGTGCCAGCAGCCATCTCTCGGACAGGGAACGGGCAGGCACAGATACGCAGTATTTT
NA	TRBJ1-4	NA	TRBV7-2	CASSPDKSNEKLFF	TGTGCCAGCAGCCCAGACAAGTCGAATGAAAAACTGTTTTTT
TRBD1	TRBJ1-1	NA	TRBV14	CASSRQGRHTEAFF	TGTGCCAGCAGCCGACAGGGGCGGCACACTGAAGCTTTCTTT
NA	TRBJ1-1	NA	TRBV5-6	CASSQGRTPPEAFF	TGTGCCAGCAGCCAGGGGCGAACCCCCCCTGAAGCTTTCTTT
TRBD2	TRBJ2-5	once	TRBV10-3	CAISEGSGGQETQYF	TGTGCCATCAGTGAGGGTAGCGGGGGCCAAGAGACCCAGTACTTC
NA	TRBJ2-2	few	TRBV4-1	CASRVNYGGRNTGELFF	TGCGCCAGCAGGGTAAATTATGGGGGCCGGAACACCGGGGAGCTGTTTTTT
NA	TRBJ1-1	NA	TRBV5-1	CASSLAGGLEAEAFF	TGCGCCAGCAGCTTGGCCGGGGGGCTGGAGGCTGAAGCTTTCTTT
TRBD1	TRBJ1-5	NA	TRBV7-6	CASSLGASGQGGVQPQHF	TGTGCCAGCAGCTTGGGCGCATCGGGACAGGGTGGAGTTCAGCCCCAGCATTTT
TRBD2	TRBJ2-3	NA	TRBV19	CASSPPVAGGPDTQYF	TGTGCCAGTAGTCCCCCCGTAGCGGGGGGGCCAGATACGCAGTATTTT
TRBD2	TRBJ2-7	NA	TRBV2	CASKGSGAVGEQYF	TGTGCCAGCAAGGGTAGCGGGGCTGTGGGCGAGCAGTACTTC
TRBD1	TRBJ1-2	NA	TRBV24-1	CATRRTGFYGYTF	TGTGCCACCAGGCGGACAGGGTTCTATGGCTACACCTTC
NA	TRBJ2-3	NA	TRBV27	CASSFGRTGSDTQYF	TGTGCCAGCAGTTTCGGCCGTACGGGTTCAGATACGCAGTATTTT
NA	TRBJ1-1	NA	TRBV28	CASSQSGMNTEAFF	TGTGCCAGCAGCCAAAGTGGCATGAACACTGAAGCTTTCTTT
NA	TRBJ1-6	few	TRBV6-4	CASSEGGGNSPLHF	TGTGCCAGCAGTGAAGGGGGGGGGAATTCACCCCTCCACTTT
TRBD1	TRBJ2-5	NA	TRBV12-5	CASGPGQGGLGTQYF	TGTGCTAGTGGCCCAGGACAGGGGGGGTTGGGGACCCAGTACTTC
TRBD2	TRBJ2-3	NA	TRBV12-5	CASGRGGTGHTQYF	TGTGCTAGTGGTCGGGGGGGGACCGGACATACGCAGTATTTT
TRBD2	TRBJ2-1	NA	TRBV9	CASSVGLAGYNEQFF	TGTGCCAGCAGCGTAGGACTAGCGGGGTACAATGAGCAGTTCTTC
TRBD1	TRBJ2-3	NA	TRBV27	CASSFRTGTDTQYF	TGTGCCAGCAGTTTTCGGACAGGGACGGATACGCAGTATTTT
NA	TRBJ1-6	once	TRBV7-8	CASNYDSPYNSPLHF	TGTGCCAGCAACTACGACAGCCCCTATAATTCACCCCTTCACTTT
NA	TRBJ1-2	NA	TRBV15	CATSREPRGDGYTF	TGTGCCACCAGCAGAGAGCCCCGGGGGGATGGCTACACCTTC
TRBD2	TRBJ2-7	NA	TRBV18	CASSPSGGAAEQYF	TGTGCCAGCTCACCTAGCGGGGGGGCCGCCGAGCAGTACTTC